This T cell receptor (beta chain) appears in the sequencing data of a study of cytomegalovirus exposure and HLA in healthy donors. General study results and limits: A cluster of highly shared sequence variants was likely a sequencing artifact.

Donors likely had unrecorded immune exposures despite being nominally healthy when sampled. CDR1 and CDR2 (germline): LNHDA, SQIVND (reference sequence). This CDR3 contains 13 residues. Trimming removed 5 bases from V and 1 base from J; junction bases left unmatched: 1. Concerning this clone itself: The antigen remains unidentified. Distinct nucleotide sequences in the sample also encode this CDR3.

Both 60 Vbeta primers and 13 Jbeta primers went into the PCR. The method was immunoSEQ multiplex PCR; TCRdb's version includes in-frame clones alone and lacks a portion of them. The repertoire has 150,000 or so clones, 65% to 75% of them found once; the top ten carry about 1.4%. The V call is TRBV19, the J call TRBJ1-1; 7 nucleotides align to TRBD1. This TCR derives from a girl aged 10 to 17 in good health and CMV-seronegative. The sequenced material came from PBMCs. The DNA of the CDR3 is TGTGCCAGTAGTTCAGGGGGGAACACTGAAGCTTTCTTT. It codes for CASSSGGNTEAFF.